The clone carrying this T cell receptor beta chain was counted ten times or more. Its antigen is as yet unknown. The data originate from a study of CD8+CD57+ T cells in acquired aplastic anemia. Broader study findings: The CD8+ Simpson's diversity of patients and controls was not significantly different. Sharing between patients and controls was observed for twenty-nine CD8+ CDR3 sequences.

Patients selected for sequencing had displayed CD8+CD57+ cell expansion by flow cytometry. Prior therapy had not been administered to any patient at the time of blood sampling. Genomic DNA provided the template from which TCR beta VDJ and CDR3 profiles were obtained. TCRdb recomputed calls from the reads with MiXCR, one row per CDR3 protein. The data hold around 160,000 distinct CDR3 sequences, with 40% to 55% observed a single time. Sequencing was carried out using sorted CD4+, CD8+, or CD8+CD57+ T cells (not recorded which) from PBMCs. This receptor was obtained from a human donor with aplastic anemia.

The chain's CDR3 is CSATGTGRDTGELFF. CDR3 sequence (DNA): TGCAGTGCTACAGGGACAGGGAGGGACACCGGGGAGCTGTTTTTT. The genes are TRBV20-1 and TRBJ2-2; 9 nucleotides align to TRBD1. Looked up from germline, CDR1 is DFQATT and CDR2 is SNEGSKA (reference sequence). The CDR3 length is 15 residues. Trimming at V came to 4 bases and at J to 3 bases, leaving 6 bases not matched to a gene.